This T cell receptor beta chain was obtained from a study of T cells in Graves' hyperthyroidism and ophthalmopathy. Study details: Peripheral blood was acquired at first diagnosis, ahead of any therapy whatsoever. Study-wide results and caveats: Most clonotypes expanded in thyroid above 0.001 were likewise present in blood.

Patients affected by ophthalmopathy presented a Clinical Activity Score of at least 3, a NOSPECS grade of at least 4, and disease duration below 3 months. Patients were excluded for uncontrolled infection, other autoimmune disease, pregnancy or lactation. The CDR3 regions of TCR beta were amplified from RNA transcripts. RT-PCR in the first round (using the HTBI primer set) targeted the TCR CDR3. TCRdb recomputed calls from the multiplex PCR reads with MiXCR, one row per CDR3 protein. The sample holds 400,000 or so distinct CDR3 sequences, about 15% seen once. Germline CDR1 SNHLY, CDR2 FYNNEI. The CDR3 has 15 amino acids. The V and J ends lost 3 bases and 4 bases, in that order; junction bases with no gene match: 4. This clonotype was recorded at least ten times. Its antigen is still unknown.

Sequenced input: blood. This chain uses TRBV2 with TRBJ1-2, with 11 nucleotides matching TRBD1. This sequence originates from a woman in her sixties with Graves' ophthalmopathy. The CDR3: CASSESGTGGYGYTF. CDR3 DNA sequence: TGTGCCAGCAGTGAGTCAGGGACAGGGGGCTATGGCTACACCTTC.